A single sample gave rise to the 16 T cell receptor beta chains below, sequenced in a study of T cell changes during pregnancy in multiple sclerosis. Assay used: immunoSEQ multiplex PCR; TCRdb lists only in-frame clones, some missing. The sample contains some 70,000 clones, around 90% of which appear only once. The sequenced sample was peripheral blood, obtained after pregnancy. Source of these receptors: a female donor in good health, enrolled as a control in a pregnancy study.

The chain employs TRBV7-7 and TRBJ2-3, with 9 bases fitting TRBD2. This CDR3 region has 13 residues. Germline loops: CDR1 SSHAT, CDR2 FNYEAQ (reference sequence). After removal of 5 bases from V and 5 bases from J, the junction contained 2 bases not matched to a gene. The CDR3 DNA is TGTGCCAGCAGCGGGCGGGGGGGAGATACGCAGTATTTT. Its protein is CASSGRGGDTQYF.

V and J are TRBV7-9 and TRBJ1-1, with D unclear. The germline V gene encodes CDR1 SEHNR and CDR2 FQNEAQ (reference sequence). The CDR3 has 12 amino acids. Trimming pared 5 bases from V and 4 bases from J, leaving 8 bases between. The CDR3 region has the DNA TGTGCCAGCAGCGGAAGCGGCACTGAAGCTTTCTTT. Translating it yields CASSGSGTEAFF.

This rearrangement joins TRBV28 to TRBJ1-6; maybe TRBD1 (5 bases). The ends were cut back, 4 bases at V and 8 bases at J, with 9 bases in the middle. The CDR3 has 13 amino acids. Germline CDR1 is MDHEN and CDR2 is SYDVKM. In DNA form, the CDR3 reads TGTGCCAGCAGTTCGGACACTTATTCACCCCTCCACTTT. The encoded protein is CASSSDTYSPLHF.

The chain employs TRBV10-3 and TRBJ2-5; 7 nucleotides match TRBD2. There are 14 residues in the CDR3. CDR1 ENHRY and CDR2 SYGVKD come from the germline V gene. J gave up 5 bases and V 7 bases, and 10 bases lay outside the gene matches. The CDR3 sequence is CAIKAGPSGETQYF. In nucleotides, the CDR3 is TGTGCCATCAAAGCGGGACCGAGCGGGGAGACCCAGTACTTC.

CDR3 in DNA: TGTGCCAGCAGAAAAGCGGGAGGAGCCTACGAGCAGTACTTC. This sequence encodes CASRKAGGAYEQYF. This chain joins TRBV27 and TRBJ2-7; 9 nucleotides agree with TRBD2. Germline V gives CDR1 MNHEY, CDR2 SMNVEV (reference sequence). The trim removed 6 bases at V and 2 bases at J, leaving 5 bases unmatched. The CDR3 is 14 amino acids.

The chain recombines TRBV14 with TRBJ1-2, with D tentatively TRBD1 (6 bases). Germline assignment: CDR1 SGHDN and CDR2 FVKESK. The CDR3 runs to 15 residues. The V gene lost 5 bases and the J gene lost 2 bases, with 15 bases spanning the gap. CDR3 DNA sequence: TGTGCCAGCAGCAAGGGGGACACTTTCAACTATGGCTACACCTTC. This sequence encodes CASSKGDTFNYGYTF.

The chain links TRBV5-1 to TRBJ2-1, with 7 bases matching TRBD2. The trim removed 4 bases at V and 5 bases at J, leaving 12 bases unmatched. This CDR3 contains 16 residues. The germline V gene encodes CDR1 SGHRS and CDR2 YFSETQ. The CDR3 sequence is CASSAGTIPPHNEQFF. CDR3 coding DNA: TGCGCCAGCAGCGCAGGGACTATCCCCCCCCACAATGAGCAGTTCTTC.

The chain links TRBV15 to TRBJ2-5; tentative D call: TRBD1 (5 bases). The CDR3 loop spans 15 amino acids. CDR1 is LNHNV and CDR2 is YYDKDF in the germline V gene (reference sequence). Trimming removed 4 bases at V and 4 bases at J, with 16 bases between. CDR3 coding DNA: TGTGCCACCAGCAATACCCTCAGGGAAGGAGAGACCCAGTACTTC. Its protein product is CATSNTLREGETQYF.

The rearrangement joins TRBV2 to TRBJ1-4, with 9 bases that match TRBD1. The germline V gene has CDR1 SNHLY and CDR2 FYNNEI. Trimming removed 6 bases from V and 3 bases from J; junction bases left unmatched: 5. The CDR3 runs 15 residues. The DNA of the CDR3 is TGTGCCAGCAGCGACCGACAGGGGGCTAATGAAAAACTGTTTTTT. This encodes CASSDRQGANEKLFF.

The sample holds one count of this clone. V gene TRBV28 combines with J gene TRBJ2-1, with 9 bases identical to TRBD2. V lost 6 bases to trimming and J lost 0 bases; unmatched junction nucleotides: 0. The germline CDR1 and CDR2 sequences are MDHEN and SYDVKM. CDR3 length: 14 amino acids. DNA of the CDR3: TGTGCCAGCAGAGCGGGGGGCTCCTACAATGAGCAGTTCTTC. Translated: CASRAGGSYNEQFF.

V gene TRBV4-2 combines with J gene TRBJ1-2; D uncertain. V was trimmed by 0 bases and J by 13 bases, leaving 18 bases between them. CDR1 is LGHNA and CDR2 is YNFKEQ in the germline V gene. This CDR3 comprises 14 residues. CDR3 residues: CASSQDPTAESSTF. The CDR3 DNA reads TGTGCCAGCAGCCAAGATCCAACAGCCGAAAGTTCCACCTTC.

This clone has just a few counts. The V and J genes are TRBV27 and TRBJ2-3; perhaps TRBD1 as D (6 bases). Germline V gives CDR1 MNHEY, CDR2 SMNVEV (reference sequence). There are 14 residues in the CDR3. Deletions cut 5 bases from V and 1 base from J, with 10 bases between. The CDR3 protein is CASSPYRGTDTQYF. The DNA of the CDR3 is TGTGCCAGCAGTCCCTACAGGGGCACAGATACGCAGTATTTT.

This clone appeared once. CDR3 in amino acids: CASSLGGADTQYF. In nucleotides, the CDR3 is TGTGCCAGCAGCTTAGGAGGAGCAGATACGCAGTATTTT. The chain links TRBV7-2 to TRBJ2-3; no reliable D call. The CDR3 is 13 residues long. CDR1 and CDR2 (germline): SGHTA, FQGNSA. Deletions cut 1 base from V and 4 bases from J, with 6 bases between.

This clone was picked up one time. CDR3 bases: TGCGCCAGCAGCCAAGGACGGACAGGGAACACTGAAGCTTTCTTT. It is translated as CASSQGRTGNTEAFF. The chain couples TRBV4-3 to TRBJ1-1; 7 bases align to TRBD1. V shed 1 base and J 1 base; nucleotides not matched to a gene: 3. CDR3 length: 15 amino acids. The V gene's germline CDR1 is LGHNA and CDR2 YSLEER.

CDR3 sequence: CSVGDRPNQPQHF. CDR3 coding DNA: TGCAGCGTGGGGGACAGGCCCAATCAGCCCCAGCATTTT. V gene TRBV29-1 combines with J gene TRBJ1-5; 8 nucleotides match TRBD1. V shed 6 bases and J 3 bases; nucleotides not matched to a gene: 4. The CDR3 runs 13 residues. CDR1 is SQVTM, CDR2 ANQGSEA, per germline.

The V and J genes are TRBV7-8 and TRBJ2-1, with D tentatively TRBD2 (6 bases). Deletions cut 6 bases from V and 5 bases from J, with 11 bases between. This CDR3 is 13 amino acids long. In germline, CDR1 is SGHVS, CDR2 FQNEAQ. For the CDR3, the DNA is TGTGCCAGCAGGGTGCGGGGCAACAATGAGCAGTTCTTC. The encoded protein is CASRVRGNNEQFF.